These 4 T cell receptor beta chains came from one sample sequenced in a study of blood T cell repertoires in COVID-19. Using immunoSEQ multiplex PCR, the repertoire was profiled, and TCRdb retains in-frame clones only, with some absent. The profile covers hundreds of thousands of clones, with 88% appearing a single time and more than 1% taken by the ten largest. The source material was PBMCs or T cells enriched from blood (not recorded which). These receptors were collected from a woman between 35 and 50 years old with acute COVID-19.

J is TRBJ1-5 and V is TRBV10-3, with 7 bases that match TRBD1. After removal of 5 bases from V and 5 bases from J, the junction contained 3 bases not matched to a gene. This CDR3 comprises 13 residues. The germline gives CDR1 ENHRY, CDR2 SYGVKD. The chain's CDR3 is CAISFDRDQPQHF. The CDR3 nucleotides are TGTGCCATCAGTTTCGACAGGGATCAGCCCCAGCATTTT.

V and J are TRBV18 and TRBJ2-1, with 7 bases identical to TRBD2. J was trimmed by 2 bases and V by 4 bases; bases with no gene match: 5. CDR3 size: 15 residues. Germline assignment: CDR1 KGHSH and CDR2 LQKENI. Here the CDR3 reads CASSLSSGTYNEQFF. Written as DNA, the CDR3 is TGTGCCAGCTCACTATCTAGCGGCACCTACAATGAGCAGTTCTTC. Using reference TRBV18 and TRBJ2-1 for the parts outside the CDR3, the full variable domain is NAGVMQNPRHLVRRRGQEARLRCSPMKGHSHVYWYRQLPEEGLKFMVYLQKENIIDESGMPKERFSAEFPKEGPSILRIQQVVRGDSAAYFCASSLSSGTYNEQFFGPGTRLTVL.

This chain connects TRBV24-1 to TRBJ2-2; 9 bases agree with TRBD1. V shed 5 bases, J shed 4 bases, and the junction held 7 bases outside the gene matches. From germline, CDR1 is KGHDR and CDR2 SFDVKD. The CDR3 runs to 16 residues. Written as DNA, the CDR3 is TGTGCCACCAGTGGCTCGGGACAGGGTGTCACCGGGGAGCTGTTTTTT. Translating it yields CATSGSGQGVTGELFF.

The chain combines TRBV15 with TRBJ1-1; D is unclear. Looked up from germline, CDR1 is LNHNV and CDR2 is YYDKDF (reference sequence). This CDR3 contains 13 residues. The V and J ends lost 4 bases and 2 bases respectively, with 8 bases between them. CDR3 residues: CATSNRVNTEAFF. DNA of the CDR3: TGTGCCACCAGCAATCGGGTAAACACTGAAGCTTTCTTT.